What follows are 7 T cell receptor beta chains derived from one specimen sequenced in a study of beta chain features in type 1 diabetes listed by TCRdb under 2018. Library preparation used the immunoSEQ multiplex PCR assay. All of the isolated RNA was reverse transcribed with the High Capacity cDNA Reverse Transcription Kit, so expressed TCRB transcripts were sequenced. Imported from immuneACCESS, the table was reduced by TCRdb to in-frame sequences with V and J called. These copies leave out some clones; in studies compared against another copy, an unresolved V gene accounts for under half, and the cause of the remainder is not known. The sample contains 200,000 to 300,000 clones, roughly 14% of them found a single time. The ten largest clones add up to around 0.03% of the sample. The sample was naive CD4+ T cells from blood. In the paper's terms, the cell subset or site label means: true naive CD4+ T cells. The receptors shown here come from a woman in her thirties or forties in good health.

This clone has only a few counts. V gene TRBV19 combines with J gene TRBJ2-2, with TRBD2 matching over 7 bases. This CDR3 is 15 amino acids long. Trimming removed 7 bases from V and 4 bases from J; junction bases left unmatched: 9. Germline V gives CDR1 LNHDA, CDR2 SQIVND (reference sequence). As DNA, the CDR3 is TGTGCCAGTATTCGTAGCGGGTTGCCCACCGGGGAGCTGTTTTTT. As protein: CASIRSGLPTGELFF.

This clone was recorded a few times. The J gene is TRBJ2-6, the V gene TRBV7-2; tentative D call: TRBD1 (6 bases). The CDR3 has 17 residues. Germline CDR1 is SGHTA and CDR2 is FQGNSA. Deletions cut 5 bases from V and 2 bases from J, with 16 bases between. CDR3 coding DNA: TGTGCCAGCAGCCATAAACCCAGGGGCCCTGGGGCCAACGTCCTGACTTTC. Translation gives CASSHKPRGPGANVLTF.

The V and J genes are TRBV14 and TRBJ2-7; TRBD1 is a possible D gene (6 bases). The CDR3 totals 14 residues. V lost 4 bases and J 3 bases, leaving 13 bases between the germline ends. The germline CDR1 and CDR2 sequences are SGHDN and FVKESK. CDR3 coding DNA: TGTGCCAGCAGCCGCAGGGCACAGGGCTACGAGCAGTACTTC. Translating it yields CASSRRAQGYEQYF.

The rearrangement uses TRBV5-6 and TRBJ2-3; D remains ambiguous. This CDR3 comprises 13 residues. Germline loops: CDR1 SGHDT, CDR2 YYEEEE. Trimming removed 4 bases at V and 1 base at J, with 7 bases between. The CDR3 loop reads CASSPTGTDTQYF. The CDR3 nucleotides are TGTGCCAGCAGCCCTACAGGCACAGATACGCAGTATTTT. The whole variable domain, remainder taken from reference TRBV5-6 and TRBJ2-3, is DAGVTQSPTHLIKTRGQQVTLRCSPKSGHDTVSWYQQALGQGPQFIFQYYEEEERQRGNFPDRFSGHQFPNYSSELNVNALLLGDSALYLCASSPTGTDTQYFGPGTRLTVL.

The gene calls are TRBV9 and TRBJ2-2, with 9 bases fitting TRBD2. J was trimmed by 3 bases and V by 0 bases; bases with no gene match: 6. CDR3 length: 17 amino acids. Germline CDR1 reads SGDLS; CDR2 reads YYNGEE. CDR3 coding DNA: TGTGCCAGCAGCGTAGGGCGGGGGGGCGTCGACACCGGGGAGCTGTTTTTT. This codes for CASSVGRGGVDTGELFF.

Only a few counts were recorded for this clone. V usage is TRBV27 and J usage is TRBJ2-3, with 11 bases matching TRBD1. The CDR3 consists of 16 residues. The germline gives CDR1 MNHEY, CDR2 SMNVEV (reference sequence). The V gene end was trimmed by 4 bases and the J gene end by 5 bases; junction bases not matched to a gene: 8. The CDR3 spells CASSSPPGQGGDTQYF. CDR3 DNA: TGTGCCAGCAGTTCACCGCCGGGACAGGGGGGAGATACGCAGTATTTT.

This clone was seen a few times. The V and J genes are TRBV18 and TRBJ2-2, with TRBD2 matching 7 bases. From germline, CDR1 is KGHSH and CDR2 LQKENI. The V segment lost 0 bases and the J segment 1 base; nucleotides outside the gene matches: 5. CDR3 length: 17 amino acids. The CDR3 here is CASSPPVLAENTGELFF. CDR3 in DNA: TGTGCCAGCTCACCACCGGTTCTAGCGGAGAACACCGGGGAGCTGTTTTTT.